One sample yielded the 10 T cell receptor beta chains listed below, sequenced in a study of blood T cell repertoires in COVID-19. Sequenced by immunoSEQ multiplex PCR; TCRdb stores in-frame clones only, minus some. This table holds approximately 250,000 clones, about nine tenths found once. The source material was peripheral blood. The origin of the receptors is a man aged 35 to 55 with active or convalescent COVID-19.

The chain has TRBV19 and TRBJ1-1; D is unclear. Germline V gene data show CDR1 as LNHDA and CDR2 as SQIVND (reference sequence). The CDR3 is 11 amino acids. The V end was cut by 6 bases, the J end by 0 bases, with 2 bases between. CDR3 coding DNA: TGTGCCAGTAGCATGAACACTGAAGCTTTCTTT. Protein product: CASSMNTEAFF.

A single count supports this clone. The chain's CDR3 is CASSGGSYNEQFF. The CDR3 DNA reads TGTGCCAGTAGTGGCGGGAGCTACAATGAGCAGTTCTTC. V gene TRBV19 combines with J gene TRBJ2-1, with 7 bases aligning to TRBD2. CDR3 size: 13 residues. J gave up 3 bases and V 5 bases, and 1 base lay outside the gene matches. Germline V gene data show CDR1 as LNHDA and CDR2 as SQIVND (reference sequence).

The chain joins TRBV11-2 to TRBJ1-6; TRBD1 matches 7 bases. Trimming took 4 bases from V and 7 from J; bases not matched to a gene: 7. The CDR3 has 15 amino acids. The germline CDR1 and CDR2 sequences are SGHAT and FQNNGV. The DNA of the CDR3 is TGTGCCAGCAGCTACAGGGGTGCGAGGAATTCACCCCTCCACTTT. It translates to CASSYRGARNSPLHF.

CDR3 amino acids: CSFFSVHYGYTF. In DNA form, the CDR3 reads TGCAGCTTTTTTTCGGTCCACTATGGCTACACCTTC. The J gene is TRBJ1-2, the V gene TRBV29-1; D is unresolved. The V gene lost 8 bases and the J gene lost 3 bases, with 13 bases spanning the gap. The CDR3 loop spans 12 amino acids. CDR1 and CDR2 from the germline V gene are SQVTM and ANQGSEA.

The chain links TRBV27 to TRBJ1-1; weak D call: TRBD1 (6 bases). Trimming removed 9 bases at V and 5 bases at J, with 19 bases between. The CDR3 length is 14 residues. Germline V gene data show CDR1 as MNHEY and CDR2 as SMNVEV (reference sequence). DNA of the CDR3: TGTGCCAGTAACTACGGGGGGGCTGGTACTGAAGCTTTCTTT. Its translation is CASNYGGAGTEAFF.

This clone has just one count. This chain uses TRBV30 with TRBJ1-5; 7 positions agree with TRBD1. This CDR3 is built from 13 residues. Germline V lookup: CDR1 GTSNPN, CDR2 SVGIG (reference sequence). The ends lost 4 bases at V and 4 bases at J; junction bases unmatched: 4. The CDR3 sequence is CAWTGQVNQPQHF. The DNA of the CDR3 is TGTGCCTGGACCGGACAGGTAAATCAGCCCCAGCATTTT.

J is TRBJ1-2 and V is TRBV9, with 7 bases matching TRBD1. CDR3 size: 13 residues. V was pared by 3 bases and J by 4 bases, with 3 bases of the junction left unmatched. CDR1 and CDR2 from the germline V gene are SGDLS and YYNGEE. Here the CDR3 reads CASSAGQFYGYTF. As DNA, the CDR3 is TGTGCCAGCAGCGCGGGACAGTTCTATGGCTACACCTTC.

This clone has more than one count but fewer than ten. The V and J genes are TRBV5-1 and TRBJ2-1, with D maybe TRBD2 (5 bases). V dropped 0 bases and J dropped 7 bases, with 14 bases sitting between them. The CDR3 has 15 amino acids. The germline CDR1 and CDR2 sequences are SGHRS and YFSETQ. The CDR3 region has the DNA TGCGCCAGCAGCTTGGTATTAGCGAGATTAAATGAGCAGTTCTTC. It translates to CASSLVLARLNEQFF.

The chain recombines TRBV21-1 with TRBJ2-6; the table's D gene call, TRBD1, was not cross checked with the DNA. TRBV21-1 is deemed a pseudogene. The CDR3 extends over 17 amino acids. The CDR3 loop reads CASSPGQGKLGANVLTF. CDR3 DNA: TGTGCCAGCAGCCCGGGACAGGGGAAGCTGGGGGCCAACGTCCTGACTTTC.

J is TRBJ2-1 and V is TRBV9, with 9 nucleotides matching TRBD2. The CDR3 covers 20 residues. Trimming removed 3 bases from V and 0 bases from J; junction bases left unmatched: 16. Germline V gene lookup returns CDR1 SGDLS and CDR2 YYNGEE. DNA of the CDR3: TGTGCCAGCAGCGCCCCTGTGAATTGGCGGGGGGGCCCCTCCTACAATGAGCAGTTCTTC. Translated, it gives CASSAPVNWRGGPSYNEQFF.